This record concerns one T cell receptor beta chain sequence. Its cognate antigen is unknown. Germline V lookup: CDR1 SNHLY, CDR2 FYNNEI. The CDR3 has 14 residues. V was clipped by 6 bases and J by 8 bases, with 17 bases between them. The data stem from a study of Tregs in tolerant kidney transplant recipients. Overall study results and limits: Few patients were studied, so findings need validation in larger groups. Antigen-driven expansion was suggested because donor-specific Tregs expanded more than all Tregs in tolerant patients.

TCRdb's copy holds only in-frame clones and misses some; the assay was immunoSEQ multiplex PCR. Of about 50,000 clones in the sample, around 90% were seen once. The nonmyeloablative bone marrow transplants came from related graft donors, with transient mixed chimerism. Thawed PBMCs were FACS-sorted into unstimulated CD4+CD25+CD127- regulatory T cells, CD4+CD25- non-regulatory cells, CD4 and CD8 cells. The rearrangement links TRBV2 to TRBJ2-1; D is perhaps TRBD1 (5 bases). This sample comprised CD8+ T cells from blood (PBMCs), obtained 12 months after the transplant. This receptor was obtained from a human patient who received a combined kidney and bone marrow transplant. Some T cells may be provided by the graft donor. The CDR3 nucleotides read TGTGCCAGCAGAGGGGCTACCTCATGGGATGAGCAGTTCTTC. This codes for CASRGATSWDEQFF.